The rows below give T cell receptor beta chains drawn from one sample of a study of blood T cell repertoires in COVID-19. Sequencing used immunoSEQ multiplex PCR; TCRdb keeps in-frame clones, though not all of them. The table records a few hundred thousand clones, 80% to 85% of them present only once. The sequencing sample was made of PBMCs or T cells enriched from blood (not recorded which). The receptors were gathered from a woman in her forties or fifties who had recovered from COVID-19. Each CDR3 is given with its conserved first and last residue. The D gene is left open where the match is weak. Where a row states a size, it is once, few, many or the class of an expanded clone; other rows omit it.

j_call | clone_size | d_call | v_call | cdr3_aa | cdr3_nt
TRBJ2-1 | - | - | TRBV12-5 | CASGLSVRGNEQFF | TGTGCTAGTGGTTTAAGTGTGAGGGGGAATGAGCAGTTCTTC
TRBJ1-3 | - | - | TRBV5-1 | CASSPEPGSAGNTIYF | TGCGCCAGCAGCCCCGAACCCGGGTCCGCTGGAAACACCATATATTTT
TRBJ1-4 | - | TRBD1 | TRBV23-1 | CASSRFGTVNEKLFF | TGCGCCAGCAGTCGGTTTGGGACAGTTAATGAAAAACTGTTTTTT
TRBJ1-2 | - | - | TRBV27 | CASSLAGYGYTF | TGTGCCAGCAGTTTAGCAGGGTATGGCTACACCTTC
TRBJ2-2 | - | - | TRBV7-7 | CASSPDANRGGTGELFF | TGTGCCAGCAGCCCAGACGCGAATAGGGGAGGCACCGGGGAGCTGTTTTTT
TRBJ2-2 | - | TRBD1 | TRBV10-3 | CAISERGQGPGELFF | TGTGCCATCAGTGAGCGGGGACAGGGGCCCGGGGAGCTGTTTTTT
TRBJ2-7 | - | - | TRBV7-6 | CASSRTASHEQYF | TGTGCCAGCAGCCGGACAGCTTCCCACGAGCAGTACTTC
TRBJ1-2 | - | TRBD1 | TRBV5-1 | CASSLRGQGTYGYTF | TGCGCCAGCAGCTTGCGGGGACAGGGGACCTATGGCTACACCTTC
TRBJ1-1 | - | - | TRBV6-5 | CASSVGHANTEAFF | TGTGCCAGCAGCGTGGGACACGCGAACACTGAAGCTTTCTTT
TRBJ1-1 | - | - | TRBV18 | CASSPGMGVPTEAFF | TGTGCCAGCTCACCCGGTATGGGAGTCCCAACTGAAGCTTTCTTT
TRBJ1-4 | - | - | TRBV20-1 | CSASLHEKLFF | TGCAGTGCTAGTCTCCATGAAAAACTGTTTTTT
TRBJ1-1 | - | TRBD1 | TRBV11-2 | CASSQTTGTAVEAFF | TGTGCCAGCAGCCAAACCACCGGGACAGCCGTTGAAGCTTTCTTT
TRBJ2-2 | - | - | TRBV18 | CASSPLANGELFF | TGTGCCAGCTCACCACTGGCCAACGGGGAGCTGTTTTTT
TRBJ1-3 | few | - | TRBV6-5 | CASAGGAGNTIYF | TGTGCCAGCGCGGGGGGCGCTGGAAACACCATATATTTT
TRBJ1-5 | - | - | TRBV6-2/TRBV6-3 | CASSYPNSNQPQHF | TGTGCCAGCAGTTACCCCAATAGCAATCAGCCCCAGCATTTT
TRBJ1-2 | - | - | TRBV11-3 | CASSLDLGLQGYYGYTF | TGTGCCAGCAGCTTAGATCTCGGGCTACAGGGATACTATGGCTACACCTTC
TRBJ1-1 | once | - | TRBV5-6 | CASSPGQSEAFF | TGTGCCAGCAGCCCAGGACAGTCTGAAGCTTTCTTT
TRBJ2-6 | - | TRBD2 | TRBV18 | CASSPALAGGPKANVLTF | TGTGCCAGCTCCCCCGCCCTAGCGGGAGGGCCAAAGGCCAACGTCCTGACTTTC
TRBJ2-7 | once | - | TRBV5-1 | CASSSRTQTYEQYF | TGCGCCAGCAGCTCCCGGACACAAACCTACGAGCAGTACTTC
TRBJ2-6 | once | TRBD2 | TRBV7-2 | CASSYFRGRSYSGANVLTF | TGTGCCAGCAGCTACTTCCGCGGGAGGAGCTACTCTGGGGCCAACGTCCTGACTTTC
TRBJ1-5 | - | - | TRBV2 | CASRGSSNQPQHF | TGTGCCAGCAGGGGGAGTAGCAATCAGCCCCAGCATTTT
TRBJ1-2 | - | TRBD1 | TRBV6-2/TRBV6-3 | CASSYDRVLSGYTF | TGTGCCAGCAGTTACGACAGGGTTTTATCTGGCTACACCTTC
TRBJ1-1 | - | - | TRBV19 | CASSYYPTGGTEAFF | TGTGCCAGTAGTTACTATCCAACCGGGGGCACTGAAGCTTTCTTT
TRBJ2-5 | - | TRBD1 | TRBV9 | CASSTSTGAPRETQYF | TGTGCCAGCAGCACCTCGACAGGGGCCCCCAGGGAGACCCAGTACTTC
TRBJ1-1 | - | - | TRBV7-8 | CASSIQGSFLRRVGEAFF | TGTGCCAGCAGCATTCAGGGGTCTTTCCTCCGACGCGTGGGAGAAGCTTTCTTT
TRBJ1-2 | - | - | TRBV28 | CASRVSSSARIQNYGYTF | TGTGCCAGCAGGGTCTCTAGCAGCGCCCGAATCCAAAACTATGGCTACACCTTC
TRBJ2-3 | once | - | TRBV29-1 | CSVEDQGLTDTQYF | TGCAGCGTTGAAGATCAGGGGCTCACAGATACGCAGTATTTT
TRBJ2-5 | - | - | TRBV12-5 | CASGLVGETQYF | TGTGCTAGTGGTTTGGTCGGAGAGACCCAGTACTTC
TRBJ1-2 | - | - | TRBV5-1 | CASGNPNSGYGYTF | TGCGCCAGCGGCAATCCCAACAGCGGCTATGGCTACACCTTC
TRBJ1-6 | - | TRBD1 | TRBV28 | CASSFAGSGQGFGNSPLHF | TGTGCCAGCAGTTTTGCGGGGTCGGGACAGGGCTTTGGCAATTCACCCCTCCACTTT
TRBJ2-1 | - | TRBD2 | TRBV18 | CASSPLSASGSSYNEQFF | TGTGCCAGCTCACCACTCTCAGCTAGCGGGAGCTCCTACAATGAGCAGTTCTTC
TRBJ2-2 | - | - | TRBV6-5 | CASSYQHRELFF | TGTGCCAGCAGTTACCAACACCGGGAGCTGTTTTTT
TRBJ1-2 | - | TRBD1 | TRBV7-2 | CASSLVLGQNYGYTF | TGTGCCAGCAGCTTAGTTTTGGGACAGAACTATGGCTACACCTTC
TRBJ2-7 | - | - | TRBV27 | CASSYAGGYEQYF | TGTGCCAGCAGTTACGCAGGGGGGTACGAGCAGTACTTC
TRBJ2-1 | - | TRBD2 | TRBV7-2 | CASSSMPLLAGGYNEQFF | TGTGCCAGCAGCTCCATGCCCTTACTAGCGGGGGGATACAATGAGCAGTTCTTC
TRBJ1-2 | - | - | TRBV18 | CASSLFSLQVDYGYTF | TGTGCCAGCTCACTTTTTTCCCTTCAGGTGGACTATGGCTACACCTTC
TRBJ1-2 | few | TRBD1 | TRBV18 | CASSPGQDNYGYTF | TGTGCCAGCTCACCCGGACAGGATAACTATGGCTACACCTTC
TRBJ2-7 | - | TRBD1 | TRBV11-2 | CASSLFPGTAYEQYF | TGTGCCAGCAGCTTATTCCCCGGGACAGCCTACGAGCAGTACTTC
TRBJ2-5 | - | TRBD1 | TRBV7-9 | CASSAPVSRGFQETQYF | TGTGCCAGCAGCGCCCCTGTGAGCAGGGGGTTCCAAGAGACCCAGTACTTC
TRBJ2-3 | - | TRBD2 | TRBV9 | CASSARGLAGGLTDTQYF | TGTGCCAGCAGCGCCAGGGGACTAGCGGGGGGTCTCACAGATACGCAGTATTTT
TRBJ2-7 | - | TRBD1 | TRBV23-1 | CASREDRVASYEQYF | TGCGCCAGCAGAGAAGACAGGGTGGCCTCCTACGAGCAGTACTTC
TRBJ1-2 | - | - | TRBV28 | CASISGEAANYGYTF | TGTGCCAGCATATCTGGGGAGGCGGCTAACTATGGCTACACCTTC
TRBJ2-3 | - | TRBD2 | TRBV30 | CAWSVTSGLATDTQYF | TGTGCCTGGAGTGTCACTAGCGGGCTTGCCACAGATACGCAGTATTTT
TRBJ1-2 | once | - | TRBV6-5 | CASSPTGVYGYTF | TGTGCCAGCAGTCCTACAGGAGTCTATGGCTACACCTTC
TRBJ1-3 | - | TRBD1 | TRBV6-9 | CASSYWRGQTGRGGNTIYF | TGTGCCAGCAGTTATTGGAGGGGCCAGACAGGGAGAGGTGGAAACACCATATATTTT